Listed here is a single TCR beta chain. Its antigen remains unidentified. The record has no base qualities; no much larger clone is one base away. The data were taken from a study of shared clonotypes between healthy human individuals (dated by TCRdb to 2019 to 2021). At the level of the whole study: A couple of women and a few men aged 18 to 49 years were included in the cohort. For each donor, three plates each were used for CD4 naive and CD4 memory, two plates were used for CD8 naive, and one plate was used for CD8 memory. To estimate repertoire size and how much clonotype sharing occurs between individuals, the study deeply sequenced the blood TCR repertoires of about five healthy adults. Different laboratories and diverse techniques were used to prepare libraries and sequence TCR repertoires, to increase sequencing depth and limit assay-specific biases. Per donor, leukapheresis produced somewhere between about 0.94 and 9.5 billion PBMCs. What the research found in general, with its limitations: Only blood was sampled, and tissue TCR repertoires likely differ from those in blood. Because the study included a small number of donors, the genetic and exposure-history diversity represented was limited. Larger estimated clonotype richness was generally found for naive subsets than for memory subsets. Compared with non-shared clonotypes, clonotypes shared by all four sorted-subset donors had higher generation probabilities. Pairwise subsampling led to the expectation that sequencing depth would affect the degree of clonotype sharing among donors. Approximately 4.8% of naive CD4, around 3.5% of naive CD8, approximately 2.2% of memory CD4, and approximately 0.39% of memory CD8 clonotypes were shared across several donors. Even with the large sequencing depth, rarefaction of the sorted-subset datasets indicated that sequencing was incomplete.

Using the deep immunoSEQ assay, multiplex PCR amplified TCR CDR3 regions from genomic DNA. Genomic DNA extracted from each cell subset was distributed evenly over all wells of several immunoSEQ 96-well plates, and each plate served as one replicate. For sorted subsets, roughly 190 ng of genomic DNA, equivalent to 25,000 to 35,000 T cell genomes, went into each replicate PCR. Purified libraries were quantified with a Qubit 3.0 fluorometer, sized on a Bioanalyzer 2100, and re-quantified with the KAPA Library Quantification kit. A separate single-read 150-cycle Illumina NextSeq 550 flow cell was used to sequence each immunoSEQ 96-well plate. As for the authors' bioinformatics: Because the immunoSEQ output held only junctional sequences and lacked quality scores, the filtering could not match the filtering applied to full-length reads. Sequences were annotated with PyIR, a Python wrapper for IgBLAST v1.9, using IMGT germline references to assign V/J genes and CDR3. Reads were filtered out if the reads had weak V/J assignments (E-value above 1e-6), no CDR3, stop codons, out-of-frame junctions, or ambiguous translated residues. A V3J clonotype was defined by an identical inferred V gene, J gene, and CDR3 amino acid sequence. The percentage overlap between two repertoires was calculated by dividing the number of shared unique clonotypes by the size of the smaller repertoire. Richness of each repertoire was evaluated using RTK rarefaction, the Chao1 estimator, and Recon v2.1 estimates of unobserved clonotypes. OLGA was used to compute generation probabilities for all TCRbeta clonotypes that the gDNA method yielded from a handful of donors. The table was pulled from immuneACCESS by TCRdb, which kept in-frame rearrangements only. Such tables lose some clones; where checked, under half of the loss comes from unresolved V genes, and the rest has no known cause. D and trimming were read from the DNA, whereas the V and J calls and clone size are those reported in that table. In all, the sample holds more than 500,000 clones, and about 96% of those were seen once. The ten largest make up 0.05% to 0.08% of the sample.

The donors were healthy, HIV-negative adults with no recently reported acute infections or vaccinations. All donors were Caucasian adults living in Nashville, Tennessee, USA. Magnetic negative selection was used to enrich CD4+ T cells, after which naive cells were positively selected on CD45RA and the negative fraction became the memory subset. Blood was collected by leukapheresis, and PBMCs were isolated by Ficoll-Histopaque density gradient centrifugation and then cryopreserved in liquid nitrogen vapor phase. Purity and quantity of every magnetically sorted T cell population were checked by analytical flow cytometry. Genomic DNA was isolated from each sorted fraction and quantified by UV absorbance on a Nanodrop 2000c. The source is a woman younger than 45 in good health. Input material: naive CD4+ T cells sorted from blood. The cell subset or site label here, explained by the study, means: CD45RA+ positively selected.

The DNA sequence is given as TGTGCCAGCAGTGGAACAGGGGGCCGCCAGCCCCAGCATTTT. It translates to CASSGTGGRQPQHF. The chain employs TRBV6-1 and TRBJ1-5; 9 bases in between match TRBD1. The CDR3 goes from the cysteine to the phenylalanine over 14 residues. CDR3 DNA only is kept here, 42 bases in frame from base 1. Clipping removes 4 bases from V and 7 bases from J, with 5 as the unmatched junction base count. From the germline V gene, CDR1 is MNHNS and CDR2 is SASEGT.